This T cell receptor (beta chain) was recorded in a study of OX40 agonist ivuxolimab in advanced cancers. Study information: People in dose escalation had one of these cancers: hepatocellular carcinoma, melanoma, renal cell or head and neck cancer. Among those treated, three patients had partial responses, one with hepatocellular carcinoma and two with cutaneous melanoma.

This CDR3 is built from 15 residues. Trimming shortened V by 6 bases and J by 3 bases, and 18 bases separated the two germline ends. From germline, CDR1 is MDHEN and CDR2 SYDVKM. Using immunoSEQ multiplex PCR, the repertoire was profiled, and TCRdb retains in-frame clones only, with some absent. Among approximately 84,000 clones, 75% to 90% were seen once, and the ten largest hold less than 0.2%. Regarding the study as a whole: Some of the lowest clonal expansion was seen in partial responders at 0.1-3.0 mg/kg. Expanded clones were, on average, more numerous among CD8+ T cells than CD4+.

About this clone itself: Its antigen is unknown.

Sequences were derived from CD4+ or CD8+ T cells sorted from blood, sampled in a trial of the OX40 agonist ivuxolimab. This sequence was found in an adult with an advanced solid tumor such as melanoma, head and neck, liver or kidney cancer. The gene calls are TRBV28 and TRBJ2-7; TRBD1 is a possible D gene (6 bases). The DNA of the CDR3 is TGTGCCAGCAGCCCCCCGGGACAAGGGTACTACGAGCAGTACGTC. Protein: CASSPPGQGYYEQYV.